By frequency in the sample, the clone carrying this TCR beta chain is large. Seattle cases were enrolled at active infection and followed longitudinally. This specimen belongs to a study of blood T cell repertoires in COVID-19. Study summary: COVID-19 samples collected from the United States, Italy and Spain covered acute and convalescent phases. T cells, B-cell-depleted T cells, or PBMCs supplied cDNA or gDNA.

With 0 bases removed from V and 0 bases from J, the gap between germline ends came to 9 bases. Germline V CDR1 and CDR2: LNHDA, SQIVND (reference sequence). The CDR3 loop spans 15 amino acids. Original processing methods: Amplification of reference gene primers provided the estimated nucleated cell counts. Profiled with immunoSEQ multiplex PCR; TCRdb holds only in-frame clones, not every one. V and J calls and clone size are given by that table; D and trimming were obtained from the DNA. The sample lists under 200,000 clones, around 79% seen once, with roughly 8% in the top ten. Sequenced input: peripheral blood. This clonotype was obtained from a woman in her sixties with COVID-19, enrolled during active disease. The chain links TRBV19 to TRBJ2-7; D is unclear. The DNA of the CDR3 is TGTGCCAGTAGTATAGATCTTGGAGTCTCCTACGAGCAGTACTTC. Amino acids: CASSIDLGVSYEQYF.